The 12 T cell receptor beta chains in this list originate from one sample, sequenced in a study of T cells in Graves' hyperthyroidism and ophthalmopathy. TCR beta CDR3 sequences were amplified from RNA transcripts. TCR CDR3 regions were first amplified by RT-PCR with HTBI primers. TCRdb re-derived calls from the multiplex PCR reads in MiXCR, one entry per CDR3 protein. This table has hundreds of thousands of distinct CDR3 sequences, around 15% appearing once. Sequenced sample: blood. All receptors come from a middle-aged man with Graves' ophthalmopathy.

The rearrangement joins TRBV6-1 to TRBJ2-5; 7 bases fit TRBD2. Germline V CDR1 and CDR2: MNHNS, SASEGT. V was clipped by 10 bases and J by 2 bases; unmatched bases: 16. This CDR3 is 16 amino acids long. Here the CDR3 DNA reads TGTGCCACCAATGGGGGGGGAAGGAACCTGCAAGAGACCCAGTACTTC. Translating gives CATNGGGRNLQETQYF.

This clonotype occurred a few times. The chain employs TRBV14 and TRBJ2-1; possibly TRBD2 for D (5 bases). The CDR3 length is 18 residues. Between the trimmed V and J ends, which lost 0 bases and 0 bases, there was a span of 15 bases. CDR1 SGHDN and CDR2 FVKESK come from the germline V gene. CDR3 amino acids: CASSQEEAGRSSYNEQFF. CDR3 in DNA: TGTGCCAGCAGCCAAGAAGAGGCGGGCCGGAGCTCCTACAATGAGCAGTTCTTC.

Many counts were recorded for this clonotype. The chain links TRBV5-1 to TRBJ1-3, with D possibly TRBD1 on 6 matching bases. The germline V gene has CDR1 SGHRS and CDR2 YFSETQ. V was clipped by 4 bases and J by 1 base, with 15 bases between them. The CDR3 is 16 amino acids. The CDR3 region has the DNA TGCGCCAGCAGCACGAGACAGGCTCAGTCTGGAAACACCATATATTTT. Translation gives CASSTRQAQSGNTIYF.

This clonotype was seen ten or more times. This sequence joins TRBV28 and TRBJ1-4, with 9 bases identical to TRBD1. There are 15 residues in the CDR3. Germline values: CDR1 MDHEN, CDR2 SYDVKM. The trim removed 5 bases at V and 8 bases at J, leaving 9 bases unmatched. The CDR3 nucleotides read TGTGCCAGCAGTCTAGAAGACAGGGGGGGAGAAAAACTGTTTTTT. Protein product: CASSLEDRGGEKLFF.

The CDR3 reads CASSPFSGRIADTQYF. In DNA form, the CDR3 reads TGTGCCAGTAGTCCATTTAGCGGGAGGATCGCAGATACGCAGTATTTT. The chain has TRBV19 and TRBJ2-3; 10 nucleotides align to TRBD2. Germline CDR1 reads LNHDA; CDR2 reads SQIVND (reference sequence). There are 16 residues in the CDR3. The V gene end was trimmed by 5 bases and the J gene end by 4 bases; junction bases not matched to a gene: 9.

This clonotype occurred a few times. This chain joins TRBV19 and TRBJ1-2; D not certain. Trimming removed 3 bases at V and 2 bases at J, with 13 bases between. The germline V gene encodes CDR1 LNHDA and CDR2 SQIVND (reference sequence). This CDR3 region has 15 residues. CDR3 region: CASSIMASQNYGYTF. The CDR3 DNA reads as TGTGCCAGTAGTATTATGGCCAGCCAAAACTATGGCTACACCTTC.

This clonotype was detected many times. V gene TRBV3-1 combines with J gene TRBJ1-5; unclear D gene. The V gene's germline CDR1 is LGHDT and CDR2 YNNKEL (reference sequence). CDR3 length: 15 residues. The V end lost 4 bases, the J end lost 6 bases, and 16 bases lay between the germline ends. Here the CDR3 DNA reads TGTGCCAGCAGCCCCGGAGCTGTTAAACCTCAGCCCCAGCATTTT. This encodes CASSPGAVKPQPQHF.

This clonotype was counted many times. V gene TRBV20-1 combines with J gene TRBJ2-2, with D possibly matching TRBD1 (6 bases). There are 15 residues in the CDR3. Trimming pared 1 base from V and 2 bases from J, leaving 11 bases between. CDR1 and CDR2 (germline): DFQATT, SNEGSKA (reference sequence). The CDR3 reads CSARGTRGNTGELFF. DNA for the CDR3: TGCAGTGCTAGAGGCACCAGGGGAAACACCGGGGAGCTGTTTTTT.

The CDR3 sequence is CASSPSLRASNQPQHF. In DNA, the CDR3 is TGTGCCAGCAGTCCATCCCTGAGGGCTAGCAATCAGCCCCAGCATTTT. V usage is TRBV12-3 or TRBV12-4 and J usage is TRBJ1-5; no firm D call. Trimming cost V 5 bases and J 0 bases, with 14 bases left between them. There are 16 residues in the CDR3.

The CDR3 coding sequence is TGTGCCACCCGGGTGGGCGGAGACTCAGATACGCAGTATTTT. Its protein product is CATRVGGDSDTQYF. The V call is TRBV19, the J call TRBJ2-3; no clear D. In germline, CDR1 is LNHDA, CDR2 SQIVND (reference sequence). The CDR3 consists of 14 residues. V lost 10 bases and J 4 bases, leaving 18 bases between the germline ends.

This clonotype turned up a few times. J is TRBJ2-2 and V is TRBV27; D gene uncertain. The CDR3 spans 14 residues. V was shortened by 3 bases and J by 3 bases, with 8 bases between the two germline ends. The germline gives CDR1 MNHEY, CDR2 SMNVEV (reference sequence). In nucleotides, the CDR3 is TGTGCCAGCAGTTTGGAGCAGTACACCGGGGAGCTGTTTTTT. It is translated as CASSLEQYTGELFF.

This rearrangement joins TRBV19 to TRBJ2-7; 11 positions match TRBD2. The CDR3 extends over 14 amino acids. V lost 5 bases to trimming and J lost 5 bases; unmatched junction nucleotides: 5. The germline CDR1 and CDR2 sequences are LNHDA and SQIVND (reference sequence). The CDR3 nucleotides read TGTGCCAGTAGTTTGACTAGCGGGATCCACGAGCAGTACTTC. This translates into CASSLTSGIHEQYF.